These 28 T cell receptor beta chains came from one sample sequenced in a study of Ad26.COV2.S vaccination and SARS-CoV-2 variants. The assay was immunoSEQ multiplex PCR, and TCRdb's table has in-frame clones only and misses some. This repertoire shows over 350,000 clones, 80% to 90% found once; its top ten account for under 4%. As to treatment: approximately 18 received Ad26.COV2.S at low or high dose, single or two shots; roughly five received placebo; per-sample allocation not given. Sample collection was performed on day 63 after the first vaccine or placebo injection. Sample: peripheral blood, taken in a trial of Ad26.COV2.S vaccine versus placebo. The receptors derive from a person between 18 and 59 years old who received the Ad26.COV2.S COVID-19 vaccine or a placebo.

V usage is TRBV7-8 and J usage is TRBJ2-2, with D perhaps given as TRBD1 or TRBD2 (5 bases each). Trimming left V 5 bases short and J 6 bases short, with 13 bases between. Germline values: CDR1 SGHVS, CDR2 FQNEAQ. This CDR3 spans 14 amino acids. The CDR3 region has the DNA TGTGCCAGCAGCAGTTTGGGGGTTTCCGGGGAGCTGTTTTTT. Translating it yields CASSSLGVSGELFF.

This clone is a singleton in its sample. The DNA for the CDR3 is TGTGCCAGCAGTGAAGGATTGAATGAGCAGTTCTTC. Amino acid sequence: CASSEGLNEQFF. The chain combines TRBV6-1 with TRBJ2-1, with unresolved D. The germline V gene has CDR1 MNHNS and CDR2 SASEGT. This CDR3 has 12 residues. V was trimmed by 1 base and J by 7 bases, leaving 5 bases between them.

The chain employs TRBV6-1 and TRBJ1-1, with D hard to call. CDR3 size: 14 residues. V dropped 2 bases and J dropped 0 bases, with 7 bases sitting between them. Germline values: CDR1 MNHNS, CDR2 SASEGT. The CDR3 region has the DNA TGTGCCAGCAGTGAACAGCCCGTGAACACTGAAGCTTTCTTT. Amino acid sequence: CASSEQPVNTEAFF.

This chain uses TRBV5-6 with TRBJ2-2; no clear D gene. This CDR3 contains 14 residues. The V end lost 2 bases, the J end lost 6 bases, and 11 bases lay between the germline ends. The V gene's germline CDR1 is SGHDT and CDR2 YYEEEE. The CDR3 loop reads CASSFFSFAGELFF. The CDR3 region has the DNA TGTGCCAGCAGCTTTTTCTCGTTCGCCGGGGAGCTGTTTTTT. Using reference TRBV5-6 and TRBJ2-2 for the parts outside the CDR3, the full variable domain is DAGVTQSPTHLIKTRGQQVTLRCSPKSGHDTVSWYQQALGQGPQFIFQYYEEEERQRGNFPDRFSGHQFPNYSSELNVNALLLGDSALYLCASSFFSFAGELFFGEGSRLTVL.

The chain employs TRBV23-1 and TRBJ1-1; D gene ambiguous. TRBV23-1 belongs to the ORF category, with a function that is uncertain. Trimming took off 6 bases at V and 0 bases at J, with 5 bases between the two ends. The CDR3 is 12 residues long. The CDR3 sequence is CASSPLNTEAFF. As DNA, the CDR3 is TGCGCCAGCAGCCCCTTGAACACTGAAGCTTTCTTT.

This clone was picked up one time. The chain is built from TRBV4-1 and TRBJ1-2; the match to TRBD1 covers 7 bases. Germline CDR1 is MGHRA and CDR2 is YSYEKL. This CDR3 is 18 amino acids long. V gave up 5 bases and J gave up 0 bases; unmatched junction bases: 15. The CDR3 protein is CASSFRTGGLGPNYGYTF. CDR3 in DNA: TGCGCCAGCAGCTTCCGGACAGGCGGCTTAGGGCCTAACTATGGCTACACCTTC.

The genes are TRBV6-1 and TRBJ2-1; 16 positions agree with TRBD2. CDR1 is MNHNS and CDR2 is SASEGT in the germline V gene. Unmatched junction bases numbered 13, after V lost 0 bases and J lost 5 bases. The CDR3 consists of 21 residues. In DNA, the CDR3 is TGTGCCAGCAGTGAAGCGCTTAGGGGACTAGCGGGGGGGCGATTCCACAATGAGCAGTTCTTC. Protein sequence: CASSEALRGLAGGRFHNEQFF.

This chain links TRBV20-1 with TRBJ2-1; D gene uncertain. The CDR3 runs to 11 residues. V dropped 6 bases and J dropped 6 bases, with 9 bases sitting between them. Germline V CDR1 and CDR2: DFQATT, SNEGSKA (reference sequence). CDR3 amino acids: CSASMSNEQFF. In nucleotides, the CDR3 is TGCAGTGCCTCTATGAGCAATGAGCAGTTCTTC.

The chain is built from TRBV5-1 and TRBJ2-3; 7 nucleotides agree with TRBD1. This CDR3 region has 14 residues. CDR1 and CDR2 (germline): SGHRS, YFSETQ. Losses at the gene ends were 0 bases for V and 4 bases for J; bases not matched to a gene: 2. This chain's CDR3 is CASSLDRGADTQYF. In DNA form, the CDR3 reads TGCGCCAGCAGCTTGGACAGGGGAGCAGATACGCAGTATTTT.

The chain couples TRBV5-5 to TRBJ1-4, with a tentative D call TRBD1 (5 bases). Trimming cost V 2 bases and J 5 bases, with 10 bases left between them. Germline CDR1 reads SGHKS; CDR2 reads YYEKEE (reference sequence). This CDR3 has 14 residues. The CDR3 is CASSLGDTNEKLFF. CDR3 bases: TGTGCCAGCAGCTTAGGGGATACCAATGAAAAACTGTTTTTT.

The CDR3 nucleotides read TGCGCCAGCAGCCAAGACGGTGCGGGTACAGATACGCAGTATTTT. Translating it yields CASSQDGAGTDTQYF. V gene TRBV4-3 combines with J gene TRBJ2-3; a possible D gene is TRBD2 (5 bases). V was shortened by 0 bases and J by 3 bases, with 10 bases between the two germline ends. This CDR3 contains 15 residues. Per the germline V gene, CDR1 is LGHNA and CDR2 is YSLEER.

The gene calls are TRBV9 and TRBJ2-1; TRBD1 agrees at 7 bases. Losses at the gene ends were 0 bases for V and 6 bases for J; bases not matched to a gene: 6. This CDR3 has 15 residues. Germline CDR1 and CDR2: SGDLS and YYNGEE. The CDR3: CASSVDGTEGNEQFF. The CDR3 coding sequence is TGTGCCAGCAGCGTAGATGGGACAGAAGGCAATGAGCAGTTCTTC.

This chain joins TRBV30 and TRBJ2-7; D perhaps matches TRBD1 (5 bases). V lost 1 base and J 2 bases, leaving 9 bases between the germline ends. Germline V gene lookup returns CDR1 GTSNPN and CDR2 SVGIG (reference sequence). CDR3 length equals 13 residues. CDR3 nucleotide sequence: TGTGCCTGGAGTGGGAAACAGGCCTACGAGCAGTACTTC. Translated: CAWSGKQAYEQYF.

The chain employs TRBV4-3 and TRBJ2-7, with TRBD2 as a possible D gene (5 bases). CDR3 length equals 15 residues. From germline, CDR1 is LGHNA and CDR2 YSLEER. V lost 0 bases to trimming and J lost 2 bases, with 11 bases between them. The CDR3 nucleotides are TGCGCCAGCAGCCAAGAGAGGACTGGAGCCTACGAGCAGTACTTC. Its protein is CASSQERTGAYEQYF.

The genes are TRBV3-1 (or the pseudogene TRBV3-2) and TRBJ2-2; D ambiguous. Germline values: CDR1 LGHDT, CDR2 YNNKEL (reference sequence). Trimming took off 4 bases at V and 6 bases at J, with 9 bases between the two ends. CDR3 length: 13 residues. The CDR3 protein is CASSLLRSGELFF. The CDR3 DNA reads as TGTGCCAGCAGCCTTCTACGCTCCGGGGAGCTGTTTTTT.

The sample holds a few counts of this clone. The chain couples TRBV2 to TRBJ1-2, with 8 bases identical to TRBD1. This CDR3 contains 14 residues. Unmatched junction bases numbered 5, after V lost 0 bases and J lost 8 bases. In germline, CDR1 is SNHLY, CDR2 FYNNEI. The CDR3 DNA follows: TGTGCCAGCAGTGAAGCGCGGACAGGGCACGGCTACACCTTC. It is translated as CASSEARTGHGYTF.

The chain has TRBV6-5 and TRBJ2-1; the match to TRBD2 covers 10 bases. J lost 3 bases, V lost 6 bases, and 5 bases had no gene match. This CDR3 has 15 residues. Germline loops: CDR1 MNHEY, CDR2 SVGAGI. CDR3 protein: CASSYTSGVYNEQFF. The CDR3 nucleotides are TGTGCCAGCAGCTACACTAGCGGGGTCTACAATGAGCAGTTCTTC.

The chain employs TRBV12-2 and TRBJ2-5; the table's D call, TRBD2, has no DNA check behind it. TRBV12-2 is designated a pseudogene. CDR3 length: 15 amino acids. The chain's CDR3 is CASRLGLAGQETQYF. CDR3 coding DNA: TGTGCAAGTCGCTTAGGCCTAGCGGGCCAAGAGACCCAGTACTTC.

This clone was found a few times. The genes are TRBV5-5 and TRBJ2-7; TRBD1 matches at 8 bases. The CDR3 runs 15 residues. The ends lost 0 bases at V and 4 bases at J; junction bases unmatched: 6. Germline V lookup: CDR1 SGHKS, CDR2 YYEKEE (reference sequence). The DNA for the CDR3 is TGTGCCAGCAGCTTGGGACAGGGGTTCGGGTACGAGCAGTACTTC. Translated, it gives CASSLGQGFGYEQYF.

This chain connects TRBV19 to TRBJ1-5; maybe TRBD1 (5 bases). Trimming left V 4 bases short and J 0 bases short, with 13 bases between. The CDR3 spans 16 residues. Germline values: CDR1 LNHDA, CDR2 SQIVND (reference sequence). CDR3 DNA sequence: TGTGCCAGTAGTACAAAAGACAGATATAGCAATCAGCCCCAGCATTTT. Translating gives CASSTKDRYSNQPQHF.

The chain links TRBV7-2 to TRBJ2-1; 9 bases are shared with TRBD2. The CDR3 loop spans 13 amino acids. V was clipped by 9 bases and J by 2 bases; unmatched bases: 2. The V gene's germline CDR1 is SGHTA and CDR2 FQGNSA. This CDR3 is CASAGGPYNEQFF. CDR3 DNA sequence: TGTGCCAGTGCGGGGGGGCCCTACAATGAGCAGTTCTTC.

The CDR3 DNA reads TGTGCCAGCAGCTCTTCAGGGGCGGCCAACGTCCTGACTTTC. This encodes CASSSSGAANVLTF. The chain uses TRBV7-9 and TRBJ2-6, with D possibly being TRBD1 (6 bases). Trimming cost V 4 bases and J 6 bases, with 10 bases left between them. Germline assignment: CDR1 SEHNR and CDR2 FQNEAQ (reference sequence). The CDR3 extends over 14 amino acids.

The chain is built from TRBV4-1 and TRBJ2-2, with TRBD1 matching 7 bases. CDR3 length equals 15 residues. V lost 4 bases to trimming and J lost 3 bases; unmatched junction nucleotides: 5. Germline V CDR1 and CDR2: MGHRA, YSYEKL. The CDR3 nucleotides are TGCGCCAGCAGCCTAGACGACAGGGACACCGGGGAGCTGTTTTTT. It encodes CASSLDDRDTGELFF.

V usage is TRBV19 and J usage is TRBJ1-1, with D perhaps TRBD1 (6 bases). The V gene's germline CDR1 is LNHDA and CDR2 SQIVND (reference sequence). The CDR3 is 15 amino acids. Deletions cut 3 bases from V and 12 bases from J, with 23 bases between. Here the CDR3 DNA reads TGTGCCAGTAGTATGATTGGACGGGGGCTTTTATCCACTTTCTTT. It codes for CASSMIGRGLLSTFF. Drawing the rest from reference TRBV19 and TRBJ1-1, the complete variable domain is DGGITQSPKYLFRKEGQNVTLSCEQNLNHDAMYWYRQDPGQGLRLIYYSQIVNDFQKGDIAEGYSVSREKKESFPLTVTSAQKNPTAFYLCASSMIGRGLLSTFFGQGTRLTVV.

V usage is TRBV2 and J usage is TRBJ1-1; D unclear. Germline V lookup: CDR1 SNHLY, CDR2 FYNNEI. This CDR3 spans 11 amino acids. V lost 5 bases, J lost 3 bases, and 4 bases lay in between. The DNA for the CDR3 is TGTGCCAGCAGTACGGACACTGAAGCTTTCTTT. This translates into CASSTDTEAFF.

V usage is TRBV19 and J usage is TRBJ1-2; 10 positions agree with TRBD1. Unmatched junction bases numbered 7, after V lost 10 bases and J lost 8 bases. The germline V gene has CDR1 LNHDA and CDR2 SQIVND (reference sequence). The CDR3 runs 12 residues. The CDR3 nucleotides are TGTGCCATCTCTGGGACAGGGGAAGGCTACACCTTC. This sequence encodes CAISGTGEGYTF. Using reference TRBV19 and TRBJ1-2 for the parts outside the CDR3, the full variable domain is DGGITQSPKYLFRKEGQNVTLSCEQNLNHDAMYWYRQDPGQGLRLIYYSQIVNDFQKGDIAEGYSVSREKKESFPLTVTSAQKNPTAFYLCAISGTGEGYTFGSGTRLTVV.

The rearrangement joins TRBV13 to TRBJ2-2; TRBD2 aligns across 8 bases. The germline V gene has CDR1 PRHDT and CDR2 FYEKMQ (reference sequence). Losses at the gene ends were 8 bases for V and 6 bases for J; bases not matched to a gene: 8. CDR3 length: 14 residues. The chain's CDR3 is CASSRGGRAGELFF. In DNA, the CDR3 is TGTGCCAGCTCCCGGGGGGGCCGGGCCGGGGAGCTGTTTTTT.

V is TRBV7-9 and J is TRBJ1-1; D is undetermined. Trimming stripped 4 bases from V and 5 bases from J, with 8 bases between. Germline V CDR1 and CDR2: SEHNR, FQNEAQ (reference sequence). CDR3 length equals 12 residues. The CDR3 DNA reads TGTGCCAGCAGCTCCCACGTTACTGAAGCTTTCTTT. Translating gives CASSSHVTEAFF. Based on the CDR3 plus reference TRBV7-9 and TRBJ1-1, the full variable domain is DTGVSQNPRHKITKRGQNVTFRCDPISEHNRLYWYRQTLGQGPEFLTYFQNEAQLEKSRLLSDRFSAERPKGSFSTLEIQRTEQGDSAMYLCASSSHVTEAFFGQGTRLTVV.